The 11 T cell receptor beta chains below all came from one sample that was sequenced in a study of shared clonotypes between healthy human individuals. Profiling relied on immunoSEQ multiplex PCR, and the TCRdb table lists in-frame clones only, not all of them. Of a few million clones in the sample, around 95% were seen once. The sample taken for sequencing was naive CD4+ T cells sorted from blood. Documented subset: CD45RA+ positively selected. These receptors were collected from a man aged 18 to 29 in good health.

The chain employs TRBV30 and TRBJ1-6, with D unclear. In germline, CDR1 is GTSNPN, CDR2 SVGIG (reference sequence). The CDR3 has 11 amino acids. The ends were cut back, 2 bases at V and 14 bases at J, with 10 bases in the middle. The CDR3 spells CAWSHLTALHF. The DNA of the CDR3 is TGTGCCTGGAGTCACCTTACGGCCCTCCACTTT.

V usage is TRBV10-1 and J usage is TRBJ2-7; 14 positions agree with TRBD2. This CDR3 is built from 13 residues. Per the germline V gene, CDR1 is WNHNN and CDR2 is SYGVQD (reference sequence). V lost 10 bases, J lost 5 bases, and 4 bases stayed unmatched. The CDR3 reads CATSGLAGDEQYF. The DNA of the CDR3 is TGCGCCACTTCGGGACTAGCGGGAGACGAGCAGTACTTC.

This clone has only one observation. The rearrangement joins TRBV6-6 to TRBJ2-3; D gene ambiguous. The CDR3 is made up of 16 amino acids. CDR1 and CDR2 (germline): MNHNY, SVGAGI (reference sequence). The germline V and J ends were trimmed by 2 bases and 1 base, with 13 bases remaining between them. Here the CDR3 reads CASSYLSTRGTDTQYF. CDR3 nucleotide sequence: TGTGCCAGCAGTTACCTTTCGACCCGTGGCACAGATACGCAGTATTTT.

With respect to this clone: The same CDR3 is also encoded by other DNA sequences in this sample. The chain links TRBV6-1 to TRBJ1-2, with D tentatively TRBD1 (5 bases). The CDR3 is 13 residues long. Per the germline V gene, CDR1 is MNHNS and CDR2 is SASEGT. Trimming took off 2 bases at V and 4 bases at J, with 8 bases between the two ends. CDR3 protein: CASSERDGYGYTF. CDR3 in DNA: TGTGCCAGCAGTGAACGGGACGGCTATGGCTACACCTTC.

This chain joins TRBV5-1 and TRBJ2-5; a possible D gene is TRBD2 (5 bases). Germline lookup yields CDR1 SGHRS and CDR2 YFSETQ. V was shortened by 2 bases and J by 2 bases, with 13 bases between the two germline ends. CDR3 length equals 15 residues. In DNA, the CDR3 is TGCGCCAGCAGCTTACCGGCGGGCCTTCAAGAGACCCAGTACTTC. Amino acids: CASSLPAGLQETQYF.

This sequence joins TRBV4-1 and TRBJ2-7; D possibly corresponds to TRBD1 (5 bases). V was cut by 4 bases and J by 4 bases, with 14 bases left in between. The CDR3 spans 14 residues. The germline CDR1 and CDR2 sequences are MGHRA and YSYEKL. Here the CDR3 DNA reads TGCGCCAGCAGCCCTCGACAGTCATCTTACGAGCAGTACTTC. It encodes CASSPRQSSYEQYF.

This sequence joins TRBV5-1 and TRBJ2-1, with D tentatively TRBD1 (5 bases). V lost 4 bases to trimming and J lost 2 bases, with 13 bases between them. The CDR3 is 15 residues long. Germline V gene lookup returns CDR1 SGHRS and CDR2 YFSETQ. The CDR3 spells CASSPSVGPYNEQFF. The DNA of the CDR3 is TGCGCCAGCAGCCCCTCAGTGGGGCCCTACAATGAGCAGTTCTTC.

The J gene is TRBJ1-2, the V gene TRBV4-3, with 10 bases fitting TRBD1. Germline V lookup: CDR1 LGHNA, CDR2 YSLEER. V was clipped by 1 base and J by 4 bases; unmatched bases: 3. CDR3 size: 15 residues. The CDR3 protein is CASSQVGTGVYGYTF. The CDR3 nucleotides are TGCGCCAGCAGCCAAGTAGGGACAGGGGTCTATGGCTACACCTTC.

This chain links TRBV27 with TRBJ2-6; D tentatively fits TRBD1 or TRBD2 (5 bases each). The CDR3 totals 15 residues. The V and J ends lost 8 bases and 2 bases respectively, with 13 bases between them. CDR1 and CDR2 from the germline V gene are MNHEY and SMNVEV (reference sequence). The CDR3 DNA is TGTGCCAGCGGCTACCAGGGAGCTGGGGCCAACGTCCTGACTTTC. It codes for CASGYQGAGANVLTF.

The CDR3 region is CASSPQGRANYGYTF. In DNA, the CDR3 is TGTGCCAGCAGTCCCCAGGGGCGGGCTAACTATGGCTACACCTTC. This chain connects TRBV28 to TRBJ1-2, with D possibly matching TRBD1 (6 bases). V was trimmed by 5 bases and J by 0 bases, leaving 13 bases between them. The germline CDR1 and CDR2 sequences are MDHEN and SYDVKM. This CDR3 region has 15 residues.

As concerns this clone: The same CDR3 can be traced to other DNA sequences in this sample. The gene calls are TRBV29-1 and TRBJ2-5, with D maybe TRBD1 (5 bases). Germline CDR1 and CDR2: SQVTM and ANQGSEA. The CDR3 covers 10 residues. V was cut by 4 bases and J by 5 bases, with 5 bases left in between. The CDR3 sequence is CSVGQETQYF. CDR3 DNA sequence: TGCAGCGTTGGACAGGAGACCCAGTACTTC.